The 19 T cell receptor beta chains given below trace back to one sample, sequenced in a study of CD8 T cells in ankylosing spondylitis. Study results and limitations: Characteristic of ankylosing spondylitis blood, it appeared, was a TCR beta motif comprising roughly eight highly homologous variants.

TCRdb re-analysed the 5' RACE reads in MiXCR, keeping a single row per CDR3 protein. Found here are about 540,000 distinct CDR3 sequences, approximately 11% of them singletons; the top ten hold 6.8%. No cognate antigen is known for these TCRs. The source material was blood, either unsorted or a sorted T cell fraction (not recorded which). The source of these receptors is a male donor with ankylosing spondylitis.

This clonotype was seen more than once but under ten times. The chain links TRBV3-1 to TRBJ1-3; D call uncertain. With 1 base removed from V and 4 bases from J, the gap between germline ends came to 11 bases. The CDR3 covers 15 residues. The germline CDR1 and CDR2 sequences are LGHDT and YNNKEL (reference sequence). CDR3 coding DNA: TGTGCCAGCAGCCAAGGGGTAGGAGTCGGAAACACCATATATTTT. This translates into CASSQGVGVGNTIYF.

This chain joins TRBV11-3 and TRBJ2-1; D is tentatively TRBD1 or TRBD2 (6 bases each). Trimming pared 7 bases from V and 5 bases from J, leaving 15 bases between. This CDR3 comprises 14 residues. The germline V gene has CDR1 SGHNT and CDR2 YENEEA. CDR3 in DNA: TGTGCCAGCACCCGGGGGCGATTGGACAATGAGCAGTTCTTC. This codes for CASTRGRLDNEQFF.

This clonotype appeared a few times. V gene TRBV3-1 combines with J gene TRBJ2-1; D could derive from TRBD1 or TRBD2 (6 bases each). CDR3 length: 12 amino acids. Trimming left V 3 bases short and J 9 bases short, with 9 bases between. Germline lookup yields CDR1 LGHDT and CDR2 YNNKEL (reference sequence). CDR3 region: CASSHRGGEQFF. The CDR3 DNA reads as TGTGCCAGCAGCCACAGGGGAGGTGAGCAGTTCTTC.

This sequence joins TRBV12-3 or TRBV12-4 and TRBJ2-5, with D possibly called TRBD1 or TRBD2 (5 bases each). This CDR3 has 15 residues. Trimming shortened V by 5 bases and J by 7 bases, and 20 bases separated the two germline ends. CDR3 sequence (DNA): TGTGCCAGCAGTCCTACGGGCACCGTGGGGGTGACCCAGTACTTC. Translating it yields CASSPTGTVGVTQYF.

This clonotype was observed a handful of times. The chain combines TRBV25-1 with TRBJ1-6, with 9 bases that match TRBD1. Germline V lookup: CDR1 MGHDK, CDR2 SYGVNS. The CDR3 runs to 15 residues. Trimming removed 6 bases from V and 7 bases from J; junction bases left unmatched: 7. This CDR3 is CASRGDRVGNSPLHF. DNA of the CDR3: TGTGCCAGCAGGGGGGACAGGGTTGGAAATTCACCCCTCCACTTT.

This clonotype appeared a few times. The chain combines TRBV20-1 with TRBJ1-5, with D unresolved. CDR3 length: 13 amino acids. The germline CDR1 and CDR2 sequences are DFQATT and SNEGSKA (reference sequence). The V end lost 1 base, the J end lost 4 bases, and 8 bases lay between the germline ends. The CDR3 loop is CSARGYPNQPQHF. The CDR3 DNA is TGCAGTGCTAGAGGGTATCCAAATCAGCCCCAGCATTTT.

This clonotype was seen only a few times. V and J are TRBV5-1 and TRBJ2-1, with D possibly matching TRBD2 (5 bases). Trimming left V 1 base short and J 0 bases short, with 11 bases between. From germline, CDR1 is SGHRS and CDR2 YFSETQ. CDR3 length: 16 residues. CDR3 bases: TGCGCCAGCAGCTTGCGTGTGGGGAGCTCCTACAATGAGCAGTTCTTC. This gives the protein CASSLRVGSSYNEQFF.

This clonotype has just a few counts. CDR3 in DNA: TGTGCCAGCAGCCCCTTAGCGGGAGCCTACGAGCAGTACTTC. This codes for CASSPLAGAYEQYF. The chain recombines TRBV7-6 with TRBJ2-7, with 9 nucleotides matching TRBD2. The CDR3 contains 14 residues. The junction had 4 bases not matched to a gene; V was cut back by 5 bases and J by 2 bases. Looked up from germline, CDR1 is SGHVS and CDR2 is FNYEAQ. Full variable domain (rest looked up from reference TRBV7-6 and TRBJ2-7): GAGVSQSPRYKVTKRGQDVALRCDPISGHVSLYWYRQALGQGPEFLTYFNYEAQQDKSGLPNDRFSAERPEGSISTLTIQRTEQRDSAMYRCASSPLAGAYEQYFGPGTRLTVT.

The chain carries TRBV6-2 or TRBV6-3 and TRBJ2-1, with 9 bases that match TRBD1. From germline, CDR1 is MNHEY and CDR2 SVGEGT. Trimming removed 2 bases from V and 7 bases from J; junction bases left unmatched: 6. The CDR3 sequence is 15 residues long. CDR3 DNA: TGTGCCAGCAGTTACGGGACAGGGATCGGTAATGAGCAGTTCTTC. It yields the protein CASSYGTGIGNEQFF.

This clonotype was counted only a few times. The chain couples TRBV18 to TRBJ2-1; no firm D call. CDR3 size: 16 residues. Germline V gene lookup returns CDR1 KGHSH and CDR2 LQKENI. V lost 2 bases, J lost 0 bases, and 11 bases lay in between. The CDR3 spells CASSPSLSPSYNEQFF. DNA for the CDR3: TGTGCCAGCTCACCATCCTTAAGTCCCTCCTACAATGAGCAGTTCTTC.

In the case of this clonotype: This sequence may be a read error, since a much larger clone differs from it by one base. This chain connects TRBV29-1 to TRBJ1-1, with TRBD1 as a possible D gene (6 bases). The CDR3 has 14 residues. The germline gives CDR1 SQVTM, CDR2 ANQGSEA. The DNA of the CDR3 is TGCAGCCTACGACTTGCAGGCAGGGGAGCTGAAACTTTCTTT. Translation gives CSLRLAGRGAETFF.

There are many counts of this clonotype. The chain is built from TRBV7-8 and TRBJ2-1, with 11 positions matching TRBD2. This CDR3 spans 15 amino acids. With V trimmed by 2 bases and J by 9 bases, 6 bases remained unmatched. Per the germline V gene, CDR1 is SGHVS and CDR2 is FQNEAQ. In nucleotides, the CDR3 is TGTGCCAGCAGCTTACTAGCGGGAGGCCATGTTGAGCAGTTCTTC. Translation gives CASSLLAGGHVEQFF.

The chain has TRBV7-9 and TRBJ2-3; 12 bases agree with TRBD2. J lost 4 bases, V lost 6 bases, and 8 bases had no gene match. This CDR3 region has 16 residues. In germline, CDR1 is SEHNR, CDR2 FQNEAQ (reference sequence). CDR3 nucleotide sequence: TGTGCCAGCAGAGAGCTAGCGGGAGGGCCATCAGATACGCAGTATTTT. It codes for CASRELAGGPSDTQYF.

This clonotype was recorded at least ten times. This sequence joins TRBV5-1 and TRBJ2-5; D unresolved. Trimming pared 2 bases from V and 1 base from J, leaving 3 bases between. The CDR3 totals 12 residues. Germline V CDR1 and CDR2: SGHRS, YFSETQ. This chain's CDR3 is CASSLPQETQYF. The CDR3, as DNA: TGCGCCAGCAGCTTACCCCAAGAGACCCAGTACTTC.

This chain links TRBV20-1 with TRBJ2-7, with TRBD2 matching 16 bases. Losses at the gene ends were 0 bases for V and 3 bases for J; bases not matched to a gene: 8. The CDR3 spans 18 residues. Germline CDR1 reads DFQATT; CDR2 reads SNEGSKA (reference sequence). CDR3 DNA sequence: TGCAGTGCTAGAGACACCGGGACTAGCGGGAGGGTAAGCTACGAGCAGTACTTC. Amino acid sequence: CSARDTGTSGRVSYEQYF.

This clonotype turned up a few times. The chain couples TRBV12-3 or TRBV12-4 to TRBJ2-2; D may match TRBD1 or TRBD2 (7 bases each). The V end lost 6 bases, the J end lost 5 bases, and 16 bases lay between the germline ends. This CDR3 region has 15 residues. This chain's CDR3 is CASSLQGGITGELFF. DNA for the CDR3: TGTGCCAGCAGCCTCCAGGGGGGGATAACCGGGGAGCTGTTTTTT.

The V call is TRBV24-1, the J call TRBJ2-1; maybe TRBD2 (6 bases). The CDR3 spans 16 residues. With 3 bases removed from V and 8 bases from J, the gap between germline ends came to 19 bases. The germline V gene has CDR1 KGHDR and CDR2 SFDVKD. CDR3: CATSDVQSGPGDEQFF. The CDR3, as DNA: TGTGCCACCAGTGATGTACAATCGGGCCCGGGGGATGAGCAGTTCTTC.

The rearrangement links TRBV6-2 or TRBV6-3 to TRBJ2-7, with 7 bases fitting TRBD1. Trimming took 4 bases from V and 3 from J; bases not matched to a gene: 9. The CDR3 sequence is 15 residues long. Germline V gene sequence: CDR1 MNHEY, CDR2 SVGEGT. The CDR3 is CASSSGTEINYEQYV. CDR3 coding DNA: TGTGCCAGCAGTTCCGGGACAGAGATAAACTACGAGCAGTACGTC.

This clonotype came up a few times. The rearrangement links TRBV18 to TRBJ1-1, with 10 positions matching TRBD1. The germline gives CDR1 KGHSH, CDR2 LQKENI. Trimming cost V 6 bases and J 11 bases; bases outside gene matches: 12. This CDR3 is built from 14 residues. Written as DNA, the CDR3 is TGTGCCAGCTCGCTTTCGGACAGGGGGAGAGGGGCTTTCTTT. This encodes CASSLSDRGRGAFF.